The 10 T cell receptor beta chains given below trace back to one sample, sequenced in a study of Ad26.COV2.S vaccination and SARS-CoV-2 variants. Treatment given: some 19 received Ad26.COV2.S at low or high dose, single or two shots; 5 received placebo; per-sample allocation not given. Specimens were obtained on day 63 following the first vaccine or placebo injection. Only in-frame clones appear in the TCRdb table, and some are missing; sequencing was by immunoSEQ multiplex PCR. This table holds roughly 500,000 clones, about 88% found once. Specimen: peripheral blood, collected in a trial of Ad26.COV2.S vaccine versus placebo. Receptors originate from a person between 18 and 59 years old who received the Ad26.COV2.S COVID-19 vaccine or a placebo.

This rearrangement joins TRBV7-2 to TRBJ2-3; D possibly corresponds to TRBD2 (5 bases). This CDR3 is built from 15 residues. Germline-derived CDR1 and CDR2 are SGHTA and FQGNSA. Trimming took off 0 bases at V and 4 bases at J, with 11 bases between the two ends. The CDR3 bases are TGTGCCAGCAGCTTAGCGCTAGCCCCCGCAGATACGCAGTATTTT. Its translation: CASSLALAPADTQYF.

The rearrangement links TRBV19 to TRBJ1-1, with D tentatively TRBD1 (5 bases). CDR3 length equals 13 residues. Germline loops: CDR1 LNHDA, CDR2 SQIVND (reference sequence). The V end lost 9 bases, the J end lost 5 bases, and 16 bases lay between the germline ends. The CDR3 spells CASRPREGTEAFF. The DNA of the CDR3 is TGTGCCAGCCGACCGAGGGAGGGGACTGAAGCTTTCTTT.

The gene calls are TRBV27 and TRBJ2-7; D might be TRBD2 (5 bases). The CDR3 covers 15 residues. CDR1 MNHEY and CDR2 SMNVEV come from the germline V gene (reference sequence). Trimming took off 3 bases at V and 0 bases at J, with 12 bases between the two ends. In DNA, the CDR3 is TGTGCCAGCAGTTTCAGCATCAGCGGCTCCTACGAGCAGTACGTC. Residues: CASSFSISGSYEQYV.

The chain joins TRBV9 to TRBJ1-4; no reliable D call. Trimming cost V 1 base and J 1 base, with 8 bases left between them. Germline loops: CDR1 SGDLS, CDR2 YYNGEE. The CDR3 runs to 15 residues. CDR3 protein: CASSVNTLTNEKLFF. The CDR3, as DNA: TGTGCCAGCAGCGTAAACACCTTAACTAATGAAAAACTGTTTTTT.

The gene calls are TRBV7-9 and TRBJ2-1; the D is unclear. The CDR3 has 11 residues. V was pared by 7 bases and J by 10 bases, with 11 bases between. CDR1 SEHNR and CDR2 FQNEAQ come from the germline V gene (reference sequence). The CDR3: CASTTFGEQFF. The CDR3 bases are TGTGCCAGCACCACATTTGGGGAGCAGTTCTTC. The full variable domain, with the rest looked up from reference TRBV7-9 and TRBJ2-1, is DTGVSQNPRHKITKRGQNVTFRCDPISEHNRLYWYRQTLGQGPEFLTYFQNEAQLEKSRLLSDRFSAERPKGSFSTLEIQRTEQGDSAMYLCASTTFGEQFFGPGTRLTVL.

The V and J genes are TRBV7-9 and TRBJ2-3; 7 positions match TRBD2. Trimming took 5 bases from V and 0 from J; bases not matched to a gene: 5. The germline V gene has CDR1 SEHNR and CDR2 FQNEAQ (reference sequence). The CDR3 is 15 residues long. This CDR3 is CASSPGRLSTDTQYF. The CDR3 nucleotides are TGTGCCAGCAGCCCCGGGAGGCTTAGCACAGATACGCAGTATTTT.

CDR3 protein: CASSPRDSRSGNTIYF. The CDR3 nucleotides are TGTGCCAGCTCACCACGGGACAGTCGGTCTGGAAACACCATATATTTT. The V gene is TRBV18, the J gene TRBJ1-3; TRBD1 matches 7 bases. The CDR3 consists of 16 residues. The V segment lost 1 base and the J segment 1 base; nucleotides outside the gene matches: 4. The germline gives CDR1 KGHSH, CDR2 LQKENI.

This rearrangement joins TRBV7-3 to TRBJ2-3; unclear D gene. The CDR3 extends over 18 amino acids. V was cut by 3 bases and J by 6 bases, with 25 bases left in between. Germline CDR1 reads SGHTA; CDR2 reads FQGTGA. The CDR3 region has the DNA TGTGCCAGCAGCTTTAAGCCGGATCTTCGGCAGCCGGAGGATACGCAGTATTTT. Protein: CASSFKPDLRQPEDTQYF.

The rearrangement joins TRBV25-1 to TRBJ1-1, with D possibly matching TRBD1 (6 bases). V was clipped by 4 bases and J by 8 bases, with 26 bases between them. CDR3 length equals 17 residues. Germline V CDR1 and CDR2: MGHDK, SYGVNS. The CDR3 DNA sequence: TGTGCCAGCAGTGCCCCAAACGGGAGGGCGGGGGGCAACGAAGCTTTCTTT. Protein product: CASSAPNGRAGGNEAFF.

This chain connects TRBV21-1 to TRBJ2-1; the D call in the table, TRBD1, was not verified against the DNA. TRBV21-1 corresponds to a pseudogene. CDR3 length: 15 amino acids. CDR3 protein: CASSKEGAVLNEQFF. In DNA, the CDR3 is TGTGCCAGCAGCAAAGAAGGGGCAGTCCTCAATGAGCAGTTCTTC.